One sample yielded the 29 T cell receptor beta chains listed below, sequenced in a study of blood T cell repertoires in COVID-19. Generated by immunoSEQ multiplex PCR, the TCRdb table keeps only in-frame clones and is missing some. The repertoire holds about 320,000 clones, with approximately 85% as singletons. The sequenced sample was peripheral blood. The receptors were sampled from a human donor in a cohort sampled during active COVID-19.

This chain joins TRBV4-2 and TRBJ2-1; D unclear. In germline, CDR1 is LGHNA, CDR2 YNFKEQ. V was cut by 7 bases and J by 7 bases, with 8 bases left in between. The CDR3 runs 11 residues. CDR3 in DNA: TGTGCCAGCATCAGAGGAAATGAGCAGTTCTTC. Its protein is CASIRGNEQFF.

The chain combines TRBV20-1 with TRBJ2-2, with TRBD2 as a possible D gene (5 bases). V was clipped by 3 bases and J by 2 bases, with 10 bases between them. The CDR3 has 14 residues. The germline CDR1 and CDR2 sequences are DFQATT and SNEGSKA (reference sequence). CDR3 amino acids: CSASREGNTGELFF. The CDR3 nucleotides are TGCAGTGCTAGTAGAGAGGGTAACACCGGGGAGCTGTTTTTT.

The V and J genes are TRBV6-5 and TRBJ2-7; 12 bases are shared with TRBD2. V lost 4 bases and J lost 6; bases outside the gene matches: 1. In germline, CDR1 is MNHEY, CDR2 SVGAGI. The CDR3 contains 13 residues. CDR3 DNA sequence: TGTGCCAGCAGTTGGGGACTAGCGGGCGAGCAGTACTTC. The encoded protein is CASSWGLAGEQYF.

The chain combines TRBV6-5 with TRBJ1-6; TRBD1 matches at 7 bases. In germline, CDR1 is MNHEY, CDR2 SVGAGI. The CDR3 is made up of 15 amino acids. The V segment lost 8 bases and the J segment 4 bases; nucleotides outside the gene matches: 8. CDR3 sequence (DNA): TGTGCCAGCTCCGACAGGGCTCCTTATAATTCACCCCTCCACTTT. This encodes CASSDRAPYNSPLHF.

The rearrangement joins TRBV6-1 to TRBJ1-1; no reliable D call. Trimming removed 2 bases at V and 4 bases at J, with 8 bases between. Germline V gene lookup returns CDR1 MNHNS and CDR2 SASEGT. This CDR3 spans 13 amino acids. This CDR3 reads CASSEQLITEAFF. CDR3 nucleotide sequence: TGTGCCAGCAGTGAACAGTTAATCACTGAAGCTTTCTTT.

V and J are TRBV5-6 and TRBJ1-6, with D perhaps TRBD1 (5 bases). This CDR3 has 15 amino acids. Looked up from germline, CDR1 is SGHDT and CDR2 is YYEEEE. V lost 0 bases to trimming and J lost 7 bases, with 11 bases between them. CDR3 region: CASSLESRANSPLHF. The DNA of the CDR3 is TGTGCCAGCAGCTTGGAAAGCAGGGCGAATTCACCCCTCCACTTT.

V is TRBV27 and J is TRBJ1-1, with no clear D. The V gene lost 1 base and the J gene lost 6 bases, with 9 bases spanning the gap. CDR1 and CDR2 (germline): MNHEY, SMNVEV (reference sequence). This CDR3 region has 13 residues. The chain's CDR3 is CASSLFAESEAFF. DNA for the CDR3: TGTGCCAGCAGTTTATTCGCAGAATCTGAAGCTTTCTTT.

The J gene is TRBJ2-7, the V gene TRBV3-1 (or the pseudogene TRBV3-2), with TRBD2 as a possible D gene (6 bases). V dropped 8 bases and J dropped 2 bases, with 13 bases sitting between them. This CDR3 has 13 amino acids. Germline CDR1 reads LGHDT; CDR2 reads YNNKEL (reference sequence). The CDR3 protein is CASFRDFTYEQYF. CDR3 sequence (DNA): TGTGCCAGCTTTAGGGACTTCACCTACGAGCAGTACTTC.

This clone has only one observation. The chain carries TRBV6-5 and TRBJ1-5, with TRBD1 matching over 9 bases. Germline CDR1 is MNHEY and CDR2 is SVGAGI. The CDR3 consists of 14 residues. The V and J ends lost 7 bases and 4 bases, in that order; junction bases with no gene match: 5. This CDR3 is CASTMGQGNQPQHF. The CDR3 coding sequence is TGTGCCAGCACCATGGGACAGGGTAATCAGCCCCAGCATTTT.

This clone turned up a few times. The chain carries TRBV4-2 and TRBJ1-6; unclear D gene. V dropped 3 bases and J dropped 7 bases, with 10 bases sitting between them. This CDR3 has 14 amino acids. Germline CDR1 is LGHNA and CDR2 is YNFKEQ. CDR3 nucleotide sequence: TGTGCCAGCAGCCAGGCCGCGGGGAATTCACCCCTCCACTTT. Protein product: CASSQAAGNSPLHF.

J is TRBJ1-1 and V is TRBV6-5, with D perhaps matching TRBD1 (6 bases). This CDR3 has 15 amino acids. Trimming pared 5 bases from V and 2 bases from J, leaving 15 bases between. Germline V gene sequence: CDR1 MNHEY, CDR2 SVGAGI. The CDR3 sequence is CASSPRQVTNTEAFF. In nucleotides, the CDR3 is TGTGCCAGCAGTCCGCGACAGGTTACTAACACTGAAGCTTTCTTT.

The gene calls are TRBV10-1 and TRBJ2-3; D is perhaps TRBD1 (5 bases). Germline assignment: CDR1 WNHNN and CDR2 SYGVQD (reference sequence). V was pared by 4 bases and J by 5 bases, with 10 bases between. The CDR3 totals 13 residues. In DNA form, the CDR3 reads TGCGCCAGCAGTGCTTCAGGGCGAGATACGCAGTATTTT. It is translated as CASSASGRDTQYF.

The chain recombines TRBV18 with TRBJ1-5, with TRBD1 identical over 10 bases. The CDR3 runs 18 residues. Germline CDR1 is KGHSH and CDR2 is LQKENI. After removal of 3 bases from V and 3 bases from J, the junction contained 11 bases not matched to a gene. The CDR3: CASSPAMTGGGINQPQHF. DNA for the CDR3: TGTGCCAGCTCACCCGCCATGACAGGGGGCGGTATCAATCAGCCCCAGCATTTT.

The chain recombines TRBV19 with TRBJ2-5; 7 positions match TRBD2. Germline V gene lookup returns CDR1 LNHDA and CDR2 SQIVND (reference sequence). The length of the CDR3 is 14 residues. The V and J ends lost 4 bases and 4 bases, in that order; junction bases with no gene match: 6. The CDR3 DNA sequence: TGTGCCAGTAGTAGCCCAGCGGGGCGAGAGACCCAGTACTTC. It translates to CASSSPAGRETQYF.

The rearrangement links TRBV5-1 to TRBJ1-1; 8 bases line up with TRBD1. With 4 bases clipped from V and 3 bases from J, the junction kept 5 bases outside the gene matches. Germline V gene sequence: CDR1 SGHRS, CDR2 YFSETQ. The CDR3 is 14 amino acids. The DNA of the CDR3 is TGCGCCAGCAGCAGACAGGGGAGGGACACTGAAGCTTTCTTT. Translated: CASSRQGRDTEAFF.

The genes are TRBV5-1 and TRBJ2-7; TRBD1 agrees at 9 bases. The CDR3 consists of 15 residues. The germline V gene encodes CDR1 SGHRS and CDR2 YFSETQ. V lost 2 bases, J lost 5 bases, and 8 bases stayed unmatched. The CDR3 region has the DNA TGCGCCAGCAGCTTATTTACGGGACAGGGCAACGAGCAGTACTTC. Its protein product is CASSLFTGQGNEQYF. The full variable domain, completed using reference TRBV5-1 and TRBJ2-7, is KAGVTQTPRYLIKTRGQQVTLSCSPISGHRSVSWYQQTPGQGLQFLFEYFSETQRNKGNFPGRFSGRQFSNSRSEMNVSTLELGDSALYLCASSLFTGQGNEQYFGPGTRLTVT.

The chain carries TRBV6-1 and TRBJ2-2; TRBD1 matches at 7 bases. Germline values: CDR1 MNHNS, CDR2 SASEGT. V gave up 4 bases and J gave up 6 bases; unmatched junction bases: 11. The CDR3 contains 16 residues. The CDR3 protein is CASSAHKGAGAGELFF. For the CDR3, the DNA is TGTGCCAGCAGTGCCCACAAGGGGGCCGGGGCCGGGGAGCTGTTTTTT.

The chain carries TRBV5-5 and TRBJ2-2, with 12 positions matching TRBD2. Germline trimming cut 4 bases from V and 0 bases from J; bases unmatched to any gene: 7. Germline loops: CDR1 SGHKS, CDR2 YYEKEE (reference sequence). The CDR3 consists of 18 residues. The CDR3: CASSATSGGYANTGELFF. CDR3 DNA: TGTGCCAGCAGCGCGACTAGCGGGGGCTACGCGAACACCGGGGAGCTGTTTTTT.

The rearrangement links TRBV19 to TRBJ2-2; unclear D gene. Germline CDR1 and CDR2: LNHDA and SQIVND (reference sequence). V lost 5 bases and J 11 bases, leaving 15 bases between the germline ends. This CDR3 has 13 residues. CDR3 loop: CASSGPIGGELFF. The CDR3 DNA reads TGTGCCAGTAGTGGTCCCATAGGCGGTGAGCTGTTTTTT.

The sample holds one count of this clone. The chain uses TRBV5-4 and TRBJ2-3; TRBD1 is a possible D gene (6 bases). The CDR3 contains 15 residues. Germline-derived CDR1 and CDR2 are SGHNT and YYREEE (reference sequence). The V and J ends lost 4 bases and 1 base respectively, with 13 bases between them. CDR3 loop: CASSPMGAGTDTQYF. CDR3 nucleotide sequence: TGTGCCAGCAGCCCGATGGGGGCCGGCACAGATACGCAGTATTTT. Looking up the rest from reference TRBV5-4 and TRBJ2-3 gives the full variable domain: ETGVTQSPTHLIKTRGQQVTLRCSSQSGHNTVSWYQQALGQGPQFIFQYYREEENGRGNFPPRFSGLQFPNYSSELNVNALELDDSALYLCASSPMGAGTDTQYFGPGTRLTVL.

The chain recombines TRBV9 with TRBJ1-1; TRBD1 matches at 9 bases. Germline lookup yields CDR1 SGDLS and CDR2 YYNGEE. With V trimmed by 0 bases and J by 6 bases, 9 bases remained unmatched. The CDR3 is made up of 16 amino acids. CDR3 sequence reads: CASSVDGRQGDSEAFF. The CDR3 nucleotides read TGTGCCAGCAGCGTAGACGGTAGACAGGGGGATTCTGAAGCTTTCTTT.

The chain recombines TRBV24-1 with TRBJ2-1; possible D gene TRBD2, 7 bases. V lost 1 base to trimming and J lost 8 bases, with 17 bases between them. Germline CDR1 and CDR2: KGHDR and SFDVKD. The length of the CDR3 is 16 residues. The CDR3 DNA reads as TGTGCCACCAGTGATTTTGGACTAGGGGGTTTCGATGAGCAGTTCTTC. It yields the protein CATSDFGLGGFDEQFF.

The chain has TRBV7-9 and TRBJ2-3; tentatively, D is TRBD2 (5 bases). The V end was cut by 4 bases, the J end by 4 bases, with 12 bases between. The CDR3 loop spans 14 amino acids. Germline V CDR1 and CDR2: SEHNR, FQNEAQ (reference sequence). Written as DNA, the CDR3 is TGTGCCAGCAGCTCTGCCGGGGTTTCAGATACGCAGTATTTT. Amino acid sequence: CASSSAGVSDTQYF.

The table lists this clone with a count of one. V gene TRBV24-1 combines with J gene TRBJ2-7, with 11 bases identical to TRBD2. The ends lost 5 bases at V and 4 bases at J; junction bases unmatched: 6. This CDR3 is built from 15 residues. Germline lookup yields CDR1 KGHDR and CDR2 SFDVKD. The CDR3 region is CATSAGTSGLYEQYF. The CDR3, as DNA: TGTGCCACCAGTGCCGGGACTAGCGGACTATACGAGCAGTACTTC.

The chain recombines TRBV28 with TRBJ1-4; D not resolved. Germline lookup yields CDR1 MDHEN and CDR2 SYDVKM. V shed 2 bases and J shed 11 bases, with 21 bases lying between them. This CDR3 is 16 amino acids long. The CDR3 region has the DNA TGTGCCAGCAGTTTACGGATGTCAGATAGTTCGGGGAAACTGTTTTTT. It specifies CASSLRMSDSSGKLFF.

The rearrangement joins TRBV5-1 to TRBJ2-1; D not certain. Germline values: CDR1 SGHRS, CDR2 YFSETQ. The CDR3 spans 13 residues. The germline V and J ends were trimmed by 2 bases and 9 bases, with 12 bases remaining between them. CDR3 region: CASSLNYDGEQFF. The DNA for the CDR3 is TGCGCCAGCAGCTTAAACTATGACGGTGAGCAGTTCTTC.

The chain recombines TRBV10-2 with TRBJ1-5; D is possibly TRBD1 (5 bases). The germline CDR1 and CDR2 sequences are WSHSY and SAAADI. V was clipped by 9 bases and J by 1 base, with 7 bases between them. The CDR3 runs 12 residues. The CDR3 nucleotides are TGCGCCAGTCGACAGAGCAATCAGCCCCAGCATTTT. This sequence encodes CASRQSNQPQHF.

The rearrangement joins TRBV7-9 to TRBJ2-1; weak D call: TRBD1 (6 bases). Germline V lookup: CDR1 SEHNR, CDR2 FQNEAQ (reference sequence). This CDR3 has 15 amino acids. Trimming took 0 bases from V and 9 from J, leaving 15 bases between them. This CDR3 is CASSLAGAGSGEQFF. DNA of the CDR3: TGTGCCAGCAGCTTAGCGGGGGCCGGTTCGGGTGAGCAGTTCTTC. Filled out from reference TRBV7-9 and TRBJ2-1, the complete variable domain reads DTGVSQNPRHKITKRGQNVTFRCDPISEHNRLYWYRQTLGQGPEFLTYFQNEAQLEKSRLLSDRFSAERPKGSFSTLEIQRTEQGDSAMYLCASSLAGAGSGEQFFGPGTRLTVL.

J is TRBJ1-1 and V is TRBV10-1, with 8 nucleotides matching TRBD1. The CDR3 has 18 residues. V was pared by 3 bases and J by 6 bases, with 18 bases of the junction left unmatched. CDR1 and CDR2 (germline): WNHNN, SYGVQD (reference sequence). The CDR3 DNA reads TGCGCCAGCAGTGACTTTCGGGACAGGCGGAATCAACGAGCTGAAGCTTTCTTT. As protein: CASSDFRDRRNQRAEAFF.